This is a list of T cell receptor beta chains from one sample in a study of glioma-infiltrating T cells. TCRdb re-called the multiplex PCR reads through MiXCR, storing one row per CDR3 protein. The table lists approximately 400,000 distinct CDR3 sequences, more than 35% of them singletons. What was sequenced was glioma tissue, nonneoplastic brain tissue, or PBMCs (not recorded which). The receptors derive from a human donor with low-grade glioma or glioblastoma, undergoing nonglioma brain surgery, or in good health (not recorded which). Both conserved end residues are part of each CDR3. D genes are given only for firm matches. Only part of the rows carry a size: once, few, many, or a class if the clone is expanded.

V: TRBV20-1
D: TRBD1
J: TRBJ2-7
size: NA
CDR3: CSARPRTGSYEQYF
DNA: TGCAGTGCTAGGCCGCGGACAGGGTCCTACGAGCAGTACTTC

V: TRBV4-2
D: NA
J: TRBJ2-2
size: NA
CDR3: CASSQGPRGAPTGELFF
DNA: TGTGCCAGCAGCCAAGGCCCTCGGGGGGCGCCCACCGGGGAGCTGTTTTTT

V: TRBV28
D: NA
J: TRBJ1-1
size: few
CDR3: CASRSGGLNTEAFF
DNA: TGTGCCAGCAGATCCGGGGGATTGAACACTGAAGCTTTCTTT

V: TRBV28
D: NA
J: TRBJ2-1
size: NA
CDR3: CASSFSGSSDNEQFF
DNA: TGTGCCAGCAGTTTCTCCGGGAGTAGCGACAATGAGCAGTTCTTC

V: TRBV3-1
D: NA
J: TRBJ1-2
size: NA
CDR3: CASSHSSKIYGYTF
DNA: TGTGCCAGCAGCCACTCCTCCAAGATCTATGGCTACACCTTC

V: TRBV20-1
D: TRBD2
J: TRBJ2-7
size: many
CDR3: CSASGRAVYEQYF
DNA: TGCAGTGCTAGCGGGAGGGCCGTCTACGAGCAGTACTTC

V: TRBV5-4
D: NA
J: TRBJ1-1
size: NA
CDR3: CASSSINTEAFF
DNA: TGTGCCAGCAGCTCGATTAACACTGAAGCTTTCTTT

V: TRBV20-1
D: TRBD1
J: TRBJ1-1
size: many
CDR3: CSALGTAEAFF
DNA: TGCAGTGCTTTAGGGACAGCTGAAGCTTTCTTT

V: TRBV20-1
D: NA
J: TRBJ1-6
size: NA
CDR3: CSARDRGGLNSPLHF
DNA: TGCAGTGCTAGAGATCGAGGGGGATTGAATTCACCCCTCCACTTT

V: TRBV14
D: NA
J: TRBJ2-5
size: NA
CDR3: CASSRVLQETQYF
DNA: TGTGCCAGCAGTAGGGTCCTGCAGGAGACCCAGTACTTC

V: TRBV9
D: NA
J: TRBJ2-1
size: few
CDR3: CASSATGTAPNEQFF
DNA: TGTGCCAGCAGCGCCACGGGAACAGCCCCCAATGAGCAGTTCTTC

V: TRBV6-6
D: NA
J: TRBJ2-3
size: many
CDR3: CASSYGARRTDTQYF
DNA: TGTGCCAGCAGTTACGGCGCCAGGCGCACAGATACGCAGTATTTT

V: TRBV11-3
D: NA
J: TRBJ1-1
size: NA
CDR3: CASSHSLNTEAFF
DNA: TGTGCCAGCAGCCACAGTTTGAACACTGAAGCTTTCTTT

V: TRBV7-9
D: TRBD2
J: TRBJ2-5
size: NA
CDR3: CASSLDYLAGAGVETQYF
DNA: TGTGCCAGCAGCTTAGACTACCTAGCGGGGGCGGGCGTGGAGACCCAGTACTTC

V: TRBV10-3
D: NA
J: TRBJ2-5
size: NA
CDR3: CAISDPGSQETQYF
DNA: TGTGCCATCAGTGACCCGGGAAGTCAAGAGACCCAGTACTTC

V: TRBV28
D: TRBD1
J: TRBJ2-1
size: few
CDR3: CASSSPGQGAGEQFF
DNA: TGTGCCAGCAGCTCTCCGGGACAGGGGGCGGGTGAGCAGTTCTTC

V: TRBV12-3/TRBV12-4
D: TRBD1
J: TRBJ1-5
size: few
CDR3: CASSFDRAYQPQHF
DNA: TGTGCCAGCAGTTTCGACAGGGCCTATCAGCCCCAGCATTTT

V: TRBV7-2
D: TRBD1
J: TRBJ1-1
size: NA
CDR3: CASSLSRDRVPEAFF
DNA: TGTGCCAGCAGCTTATCCCGGGACAGGGTCCCTGAAGCTTTCTTT

V: TRBV7-3
D: TRBD2
J: TRBJ2-1
size: once
CDR3: CASSLSGGNYNEQFF
DNA: TGTGCCAGCAGCCTTTCCGGGGGGAATTACAATGAGCAGTTCTTC

V: TRBV18
D: TRBD2
J: TRBJ2-1
size: NA
CDR3: CASSPLGGSGGNEQFF
DNA: TGTGCCAGCTCCCCGCTAGGGGGTAGCGGGGGCAATGAGCAGTTCTTC

V: TRBV7-2
D: NA
J: TRBJ2-5
size: NA
CDR3: CASSPQGGDRETQYF
DNA: TGTGCCAGCAGCCCGCAGGGGGGGGATCGGGAGACCCAGTACTTC

V: TRBV2
D: NA
J: TRBJ1-2
size: NA
CDR3: CASSGQNYGYTF
DNA: TGTGCCAGCAGTGGACAGAACTATGGCTACACCTTC

V: TRBV13
D: TRBD1
J: TRBJ2-7
size: once
CDR3: CASSLGLQGAYEQYF
DNA: TGTGCCAGCAGCTTAGGCCTACAGGGGGCCTACGAGCAGTACTTC

V: TRBV3-1
D: NA
J: TRBJ1-5
size: NA
CDR3: CASSQDPPQGSQPQHF
DNA: TGTGCCAGCAGCCAAGATCCCCCGCAGGGGAGTCAGCCCCAGCATTTT

V: TRBV6-1
D: NA
J: TRBJ1-1
size: many
CDR3: CASSSHGGQGTEAFF
DNA: TGTGCCAGCAGTTCCCATGGTGGGCAAGGCACTGAAGCTTTCTTT

V: TRBV7-3
D: NA
J: TRBJ1-1
size: NA
CDR3: CASSLERYTEAFF
DNA: TGTGCCAGCAGCTTAGAAAGGTACACTGAAGCTTTCTTT

V: TRBV20-1
D: NA
J: TRBJ1-5
size: few
CDR3: CSAAGIGQPQHF
DNA: TGCAGTGCCGCAGGTATCGGGCAGCCCCAGCATTTT

V: TRBV20-1
D: TRBD1
J: TRBJ2-2
size: NA
CDR3: CSARDSWTGPGELFF
DNA: TGCAGTGCTAGAGATTCGTGGACAGGGCCCGGGGAGCTGTTTTTT

V: TRBV6-1
D: TRBD1
J: TRBJ2-3
size: few
CDR3: CASGQGLDTQYF
DNA: TGTGCCAGTGGACAGGGGTTGGATACGCAGTATTTT

V: TRBV4-3
D: NA
J: TRBJ2-1
size: few
CDR3: CASSPGLTESQFF
DNA: TGCGCCAGCAGTCCGGGACTGACCGAATCCCAGTTCTTC

V: TRBV6-1
D: NA
J: TRBJ1-5
size: NA
CDR3: CASSLGGVFQPQHF
DNA: TGTGCCAGCAGCTTAGGAGGAGTTTTTCAGCCCCAGCATTTT

V: TRBV7-7
D: TRBD2
J: TRBJ2-1
size: few
CDR3: CASSLTSGRDEQFF
DNA: TGTGCTAGCAGCTTAACTAGCGGGAGGGATGAGCAGTTCTTC

V: TRBV2
D: TRBD2
J: TRBJ2-7
size: NA
CDR3: CASTGGNSPYEQYF
DNA: TGTGCCAGCACCGGGGGGAATTCGCCCTACGAGCAGTACTTC

V: TRBV20-1
D: NA
J: TRBJ1-1
size: few
CDR3: CSARGDGVAFF
DNA: TGCAGTGCAAGAGGGGACGGGGTAGCTTTCTTT

V: TRBV6-6
D: TRBD2
J: TRBJ2-5
size: NA
CDR3: CASPTSGGSRDQETQYF
DNA: TGTGCCAGTCCGACTAGCGGGGGTTCGAGGGACCAAGAGACCCAGTACTTC

V: TRBV5-5
D: TRBD1
J: TRBJ1-1
size: NA
CDR3: CASRHGQAPEAFF
DNA: TGTGCCAGCAGACATGGACAGGCCCCTGAAGCTTTCTTT

V: TRBV12-3/TRBV12-4
D: TRBD1
J: TRBJ1-2
size: NA
CDR3: CASSHDRVANYGYTF
DNA: TGTGCCAGCAGTCACGACAGGGTGGCGAACTATGGCTACACCTTC

V: TRBV7-9
D: NA
J: TRBJ1-3
size: NA
CDR3: CASSVRTADSSGNTIYF
DNA: TGTGCCAGCAGCGTCCGGACGGCCGATAGCTCTGGAAACACCATATATTTT

V: TRBV13
D: NA
J: TRBJ2-1
size: few
CDR3: CASSSSRGLNEQFF
DNA: TGTGCCAGCAGCTCGTCGAGGGGGTTGAATGAGCAGTTCTTC

V: TRBV6-5
D: NA
J: TRBJ2-7
size: NA
CDR3: CASSYGVVDEQYF
DNA: TGTGCCAGCAGTTACGGAGTGGTTGACGAGCAGTACTTC

V: TRBV28
D: NA
J: TRBJ2-7
size: NA
CDR3: CASSLRGTPYEQYF
DNA: TGTGCCAGCAGTTTAAGGGGGACCCCCTACGAGCAGTACTTC

V: TRBV7-2
D: NA
J: TRBJ2-1
size: NA
CDR3: CASSLAVLGGNEQFF
DNA: TGTGCCAGCAGCTTAGCTGTCCTAGGGGGGAATGAGCAGTTCTTC

V: TRBV7-9
D: TRBD2
J: TRBJ2-7
size: few
CDR3: CASSQGLAGAGYEQYF
DNA: TGTGCCAGCAGCCAAGGACTAGCGGGAGCAGGCTACGAGCAGTACTTC

V: TRBV11-2
D: NA
J: TRBJ2-7
size: few
CDR3: CASSLDLRGDPYEQYF
DNA: TGTGCCAGCAGCTTAGATCTGAGAGGGGACCCCTACGAGCAGTACTTC

V: TRBV2
D: TRBD2
J: TRBJ2-7
size: few
CDR3: CASRRLAGVDEQYF
DNA: TGTGCCAGCAGACGACTAGCGGGAGTGGACGAGCAGTACTTC

V: TRBV7-2
D: NA
J: TRBJ2-2
size: few
CDR3: CASNARANTGELFF
DNA: TGTGCCAGCAATGCACGGGCGAACACCGGGGAGCTGTTTTTT

V: TRBV6-6
D: TRBD2
J: TRBJ2-7
size: NA
CDR3: CASSYSGLAGTYDQYF
DNA: TGTGCCAGCAGTTACTCGGGACTAGCGGGAACCTACGACCAGTACTTC

V: TRBV6-2/TRBV6-3
D: NA
J: TRBJ2-1
size: many
CDR3: CASTGGWGRANEQFF
DNA: TGTGCCAGCACTGGCGGGTGGGGTAGGGCCAATGAGCAGTTCTTC

V: TRBV12-3/TRBV12-4
D: NA
J: TRBJ1-1
size: few
CDR3: CASSYRWVMNTEAFF
DNA: TGTGCCAGCAGTTATAGGTGGGTAATGAACACTGAAGCTTTCTTT

V: TRBV27
D: NA
J: TRBJ1-3
size: NA
CDR3: CASRSTGESSLDTIYF
DNA: TGTGCCAGCCGTAGCACCGGAGAAAGTTCCCTAGACACCATATATTTT

V: TRBV20-1
D: NA
J: TRBJ1-6
size: few
CDR3: CSAREGLYNSPLHF
DNA: TGCAGTGCTAGAGAGGGCCTGTATAATTCACCCCTCCACTTT

V: TRBV2
D: NA
J: TRBJ2-2
size: NA
CDR3: CASSESPQMGELFF
DNA: TGTGCCAGCAGTGAAAGTCCACAGATGGGGGAGCTGTTTTTT

V: TRBV20-1
D: TRBD2
J: TRBJ2-7
size: few
CDR3: CSARGLAGRSGEQYF
DNA: TGCAGTGCCAGGGGACTAGCGGGTCGGTCGGGTGAGCAGTACTTC

V: TRBV2
D: TRBD2
J: TRBJ2-1
size: NA
CDR3: CASRRRAGGTYNEQFF
DNA: TGTGCCAGCAGGCGAAGAGCGGGAGGGACCTACAATGAGCAGTTCTTC